The source of this T cell receptor (beta chain) is a study of T cells in Graves' hyperthyroidism and ophthalmopathy. Across the whole study: Before treatment of any kind, peripheral blood was taken at initial diagnosis. Study findings and constraints: Most thyroid clonotypes expanded above 0.001 appeared in blood too. Through a model of 13 V-J features, ophthalmopathy was separated from stable hyperthyroidism.

This clonotype was detected a few times. What it binds is unknown. Germline assignment: CDR1 SNHLY and CDR2 FYNNEI. V shed 1 base and J shed 13 bases, with 17 bases lying between them. The length of the CDR3 is 15 residues. Newly diagnosed hyperthyroidism patients aged 18 to 65 years had disease lasting under 2 months. Amplification of TCR beta CDR3 regions used RNA as the template. A set of HTBI primers served as the primers for a first-round RT-PCR of the TCR CDR3. One entry per CDR3 protein, called by TCRdb with MiXCR from the multiplex PCR reads. The sample includes approximately 400,000 distinct CDR3 sequences, approximately 14% seen only once; the top ten take around 10%.

Sample: blood. The chain is built from TRBV2 and TRBJ1-6; D perhaps matches TRBD1 (5 bases). This receptor was identified in a woman aged 60 to 75 with Graves' hyperthyroidism. The CDR3 reads CASSEVRAGSGPLHF. The CDR3 bases are TGTGCCAGCAGTGAAGTCAGGGCGGGCTCGGGCCCCCTCCACTTT.